This TCR beta chain was retrieved from a study of T cells in localized non-small cell lung cancer. TCRdb's table, derived via immunoSEQ multiplex PCR, lists solely in-frame clones and lacks some. The table lists roughly 53,000 clones, over 70% of them singletons. Unmatched junction bases numbered 11, after V lost 4 bases and J lost 2 bases. CDR1 is SGHDT and CDR2 is YYEEEE in the germline V gene. The CDR3 sequence is 16 residues long. A note on this clone: Its antigen is undetermined.

General observations from the study: An association was observed between higher blood T cell density and longer overall survival.

V and J are TRBV5-6 and TRBJ2-7, with 8 nucleotides matching TRBD1. The starting material was peripheral blood mononuclear cells, obtained before any cancer treatment. This clonotype originated in a man between 40 and 69 years old with stage III lung adenocarcinoma. The DNA of the CDR3 is TGTGCCAGCAGCCCTGATGGACAGGGAGTCCCCTACGAGCAGTACTTC. This sequence encodes CASSPDGQGVPYEQYF.